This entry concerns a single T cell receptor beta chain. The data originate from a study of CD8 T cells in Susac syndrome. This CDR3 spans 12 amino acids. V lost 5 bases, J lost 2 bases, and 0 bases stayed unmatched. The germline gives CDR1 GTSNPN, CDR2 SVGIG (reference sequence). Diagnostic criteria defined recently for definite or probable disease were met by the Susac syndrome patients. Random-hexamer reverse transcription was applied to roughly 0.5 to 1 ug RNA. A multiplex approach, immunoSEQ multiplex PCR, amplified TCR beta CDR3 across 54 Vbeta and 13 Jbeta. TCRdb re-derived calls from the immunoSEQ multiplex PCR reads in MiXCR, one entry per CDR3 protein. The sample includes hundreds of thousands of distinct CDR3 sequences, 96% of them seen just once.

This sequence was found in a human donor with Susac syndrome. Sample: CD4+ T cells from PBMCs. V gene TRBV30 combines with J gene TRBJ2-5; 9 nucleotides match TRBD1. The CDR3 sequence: CAWGQGQETQYF. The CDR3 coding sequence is TGTGCCTGGGGACAGGGGCAAGAGACCCAGTACTTC. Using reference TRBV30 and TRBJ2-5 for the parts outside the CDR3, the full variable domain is SQTIHQWPATLVQPVGSPLSLECTVEGTSNPNLYWYRQAAGRGLQLLFYSVGIGQISSEVPQNLSASRPQDRQFILSSKKLLLSDSGFYLCAWGQGQETQYFGPGTRLLVL.